Below are 20 T cell receptor beta chains sequenced from a single sample in a study of shared clonotypes between healthy human individuals. Generated by immunoSEQ multiplex PCR, the TCRdb table keeps only in-frame clones and is missing some. The sample holds about 2.4 million clones; under 95% are singletons and the top ten take around 0.4%. Sequencing was done on a sample of naive CD4+ T cells from PBMCs. Described subset: CD45RA+ positively selected. All receptors derive from a man between 18 and 29 years old in good health. Some clones in this sample may be carry-over from other donors' samples.

The V and J genes are TRBV9 and TRBJ1-4, with D tentatively TRBD1 (5 bases). Germline-derived CDR1 and CDR2 are SGDLS and YYNGEE. The CDR3 runs to 16 residues. The germline V and J ends were trimmed by 5 bases and 0 bases, with 14 bases remaining between them. The CDR3 DNA follows: TGTGCCAGCAGTCGGGACGGGCCCGCAACTAATGAAAAACTGTTTTTT. This codes for CASSRDGPATNEKLFF. Complete variable domain (other parts from reference TRBV9 and TRBJ1-4): DSGVTQTPKHLITATGQRVTLRCSPRSGDLSVYWYQQSLDQGLQFLIQYYNGEERAKGNILERFSAQQFPDLHSELNLSSLELGDSALYFCASSRDGPATNEKLFFGSGTQLSVL.

J is TRBJ2-6 and V is TRBV6-4; TRBD1 might be the D (5 bases). Germline CDR1 and CDR2: MRHNA and SNTAGT. This CDR3 is 14 amino acids long. V dropped 6 bases and J dropped 3 bases, with 9 bases sitting between them. The CDR3 here is CASREGVGANVLTF. Written as DNA, the CDR3 is TGTGCCAGCAGGGAAGGGGTTGGGGCCAACGTCCTGACTTTC.

The chain carries TRBV5-1 and TRBJ2-5; D is possibly TRBD1 or TRBD2 (6 bases each). Germline CDR1 reads SGHRS; CDR2 reads YFSETQ. This CDR3 is built from 16 residues. The V end was cut by 0 bases, the J end by 2 bases, with 14 bases between. The CDR3 coding sequence is TGCGCCAGCAGCTTGGACGGATTAGGGGGGCAAGAGACCCAGTACTTC. This codes for CASSLDGLGGQETQYF. Filled out from reference TRBV5-1 and TRBJ2-5, the complete variable domain reads KAGVTQTPRYLIKTRGQQVTLSCSPISGHRSVSWYQQTPGQGLQFLFEYFSETQRNKGNFPGRFSGRQFSNSRSEMNVSTLELGDSALYLCASSLDGLGGQETQYFGPGTRLLVL.

V gene TRBV18 combines with J gene TRBJ2-3, with 8 bases fitting TRBD1. J was trimmed by 2 bases and V by 4 bases; bases with no gene match: 5. Per the germline V gene, CDR1 is KGHSH and CDR2 is LQKENI. The CDR3 spans 15 residues. The CDR3 nucleotides read TGTGCCAGCTCACTACGGACAGGGAACACAGATACGCAGTATTTT. Its translation: CASSLRTGNTDTQYF. The full variable domain, with the rest looked up from reference TRBV18 and TRBJ2-3, is NAGVMQNPRHLVRRRGQEARLRCSPMKGHSHVYWYRQLPEEGLKFMVYLQKENIIDESGMPKERFSAEFPKEGPSILRIQQVVRGDSAAYFCASSLRTGNTDTQYFGPGTRLTVL.

The gene calls are TRBV6-5 and TRBJ1-2; D is uncertain. The V gene's germline CDR1 is MNHEY and CDR2 SVGAGI. The V end lost 2 bases, the J end lost 2 bases, and 15 bases lay between the germline ends. This CDR3 spans 16 amino acids. The CDR3 sequence is CASSYGRIGSNYGYTF. CDR3 DNA sequence: TGTGCCAGCAGTTACGGTCGAATCGGTTCCAACTATGGCTACACCTTC.

The chain carries TRBV29-1 and TRBJ2-7; 12 bases line up with TRBD2. Losses at the gene ends were 7 bases for V and 4 bases for J; bases not matched to a gene: 5. The CDR3 totals 13 residues. The germline gives CDR1 SQVTM, CDR2 ANQGSEA. The CDR3 region has the DNA TGCAGCGCCCAGACTAGCGGGAGTTACGAGCAGTACTTC. It is translated as CSAQTSGSYEQYF.

About this clone: The identical CDR3 is also encoded by other nucleotide sequences in the sample. This sequence joins TRBV29-1 and TRBJ2-1; D may match TRBD1 or TRBD2 (5 bases each). CDR1 and CDR2 from the germline V gene are SQVTM and ANQGSEA. Trimming left V 6 bases short and J 0 bases short, with 9 bases between. The CDR3 is made up of 13 amino acids. The CDR3 here is CSVAGTSYNEQFF. CDR3 sequence (DNA): TGCAGCGTAGCCGGGACCTCCTACAATGAGCAGTTCTTC.

The chain has TRBV11-3 and TRBJ2-2; D may match TRBD1 or TRBD2 (6 bases each). The CDR3 runs 13 residues. Trimming left V 5 bases short and J 6 bases short, with 10 bases between. Germline loops: CDR1 SGHNT, CDR2 YENEEA. CDR3 sequence: CASSIRGAGELFF. CDR3 nucleotide sequence: TGTGCCAGCAGCATAAGGGGGGCCGGGGAGCTGTTTTTT.

The CDR3 region is CASRIKGRRYEQFF. The CDR3 DNA is TGTGCCAGCAGGATCAAGGGGCGCAGGTATGAGCAGTTCTTC. The chain couples TRBV5-4 to TRBJ2-1, with D maybe TRBD1 (5 bases). Trimming pared 5 bases from V and 8 bases from J, leaving 17 bases between. CDR3 length: 14 residues. The germline V gene has CDR1 SGHNT and CDR2 YYREEE (reference sequence).

This chain connects TRBV5-4 to TRBJ2-1; 10 nucleotides line up with TRBD2. Germline CDR1 SGHNT, CDR2 YYREEE (reference sequence). J gave up 7 bases and V 0 bases, and 13 bases lay outside the gene matches. The CDR3 has 18 amino acids. The CDR3 DNA sequence: TGTGCCAGCAGCTTGGCTATCCTAGCGGGAGAGCGGGGGAATGAGCAGTTCTTC. This translates into CASSLAILAGERGNEQFF.

This rearrangement joins TRBV28 to TRBJ2-7; the D is unclear. V dropped 1 base and J dropped 7 bases, with 17 bases sitting between them. Germline V gene data show CDR1 as MDHEN and CDR2 as SYDVKM. The CDR3 covers 15 residues. CDR3 in amino acids: CASSLLFGLTLEQYF. CDR3 nucleotides: TGTGCCAGCAGTTTATTGTTCGGTCTGACGTTAGAGCAGTACTTC.

V usage is TRBV7-2 and J usage is TRBJ2-1; D is uncertain. Germline V gene lookup returns CDR1 SGHTA and CDR2 FQGNSA. The CDR3 is 16 amino acids. V lost 1 base to trimming and J lost 0 bases, with 10 bases between them. The CDR3 protein is CASSLGYSGSYNEQFF. As DNA, the CDR3 is TGTGCCAGCAGCTTAGGGTACTCTGGCTCCTACAATGAGCAGTTCTTC.

This chain uses TRBV19 with TRBJ2-6; D possibly corresponds to TRBD2 (5 bases). The ends were cut back, 5 bases at V and 2 bases at J, with 7 bases in the middle. The germline V gene has CDR1 LNHDA and CDR2 SQIVND (reference sequence). This CDR3 has 14 residues. CDR3 nucleotide sequence: TGTGCCAGTAGTGAGGGCGCTGGGGCCAACGTCCTGACTTTC. Amino acid sequence: CASSEGAGANVLTF.

The chain has TRBV27 and TRBJ2-6; D might be TRBD2 (5 bases). The V gene's germline CDR1 is MNHEY and CDR2 SMNVEV (reference sequence). V gave up 2 bases and J gave up 2 bases, with 10 bases separating them. This CDR3 has 16 residues. For the CDR3, the DNA is TGTGCCAGCAGTTTACCCGCCGGGGCTGGGGCCAACGTCCTGACTTTC. It specifies CASSLPAGAGANVLTF.

The chain joins TRBV28 to TRBJ1-2; D gene unclear. Germline V gene data show CDR1 as MDHEN and CDR2 as SYDVKM. CDR3 length: 12 residues. With 5 bases removed from V and 8 bases from J, the gap between germline ends came to 12 bases. Written as DNA, the CDR3 is TGTGCCAGCAGTCCCGCGGTGGGCGGCTACACCTTC. It is translated as CASSPAVGGYTF.

This chain connects TRBV7-8 to TRBJ1-5; perhaps TRBD1 as D (6 bases). The V and J ends lost 3 bases and 1 base respectively, with 13 bases between them. This CDR3 is 16 amino acids long. Looked up from germline, CDR1 is SGHVS and CDR2 is FQNEAQ. DNA for the CDR3: TGTGCCAGCAGCTTCGGGGGGGCTTCGAGCAATCAGCCCCAGCATTTT. Translating gives CASSFGGASSNQPQHF.

Here the CDR3 DNA reads TGTGCCAGCCTGACAGGGGGGTCGTACGAGCAGTACTTC. This gives the protein CASLTGGSYEQYF. V gene TRBV6-1 combines with J gene TRBJ2-7, with 9 bases matching TRBD1. The CDR3 loop spans 13 amino acids. Germline lookup yields CDR1 MNHNS and CDR2 SASEGT. J gave up 4 bases and V 8 bases, and 6 bases lay outside the gene matches.

The chain recombines TRBV5-1 with TRBJ1-3, with TRBD1 matching over 9 bases. V was pared by 4 bases and J by 8 bases, with 4 bases of the junction left unmatched. CDR3 length: 13 amino acids. The germline V gene encodes CDR1 SGHRS and CDR2 YFSETQ. The CDR3 protein is CASSGGQGDTIYF. CDR3 nucleotide sequence: TGCGCCAGCAGCGGGGGACAGGGAGACACCATATATTTT.

This rearrangement joins TRBV2 to TRBJ1-6; 8 bases map to TRBD1. This CDR3 spans 15 amino acids. The V gene's germline CDR1 is SNHLY and CDR2 FYNNEI. V lost 9 bases and J lost 9; bases outside the gene matches: 13. The CDR3 here is CASKWDRTIGSPLHF. CDR3 bases: TGTGCCAGTAAATGGGACAGGACCATAGGTTCACCCCTCCACTTT.

V is TRBV11-2 and J is TRBJ2-2; TRBD2 agrees at 9 bases. The CDR3 loop spans 16 amino acids. V lost 3 bases, J lost 7 bases, and 9 bases stayed unmatched. Germline V lookup: CDR1 SGHAT, CDR2 FQNNGV. CDR3 residues: CASSFLAGPPGGELFF. The CDR3 DNA sequence: TGTGCCAGCAGCTTCCTAGCGGGACCACCGGGCGGGGAGCTGTTTTTT. Full variable domain (outside the CDR3, taken from reference TRBV11-2 and TRBJ2-2): EAGVAQSPRYKIIEKRQSVAFWCNPISGHATLYWYQQILGQGPKLLIQFQNNGVVDDSQLPKDRFSAERLKGVDSTLKIQPAKLEDSAVYLCASSFLAGPPGGELFFGEGSRLTVL.